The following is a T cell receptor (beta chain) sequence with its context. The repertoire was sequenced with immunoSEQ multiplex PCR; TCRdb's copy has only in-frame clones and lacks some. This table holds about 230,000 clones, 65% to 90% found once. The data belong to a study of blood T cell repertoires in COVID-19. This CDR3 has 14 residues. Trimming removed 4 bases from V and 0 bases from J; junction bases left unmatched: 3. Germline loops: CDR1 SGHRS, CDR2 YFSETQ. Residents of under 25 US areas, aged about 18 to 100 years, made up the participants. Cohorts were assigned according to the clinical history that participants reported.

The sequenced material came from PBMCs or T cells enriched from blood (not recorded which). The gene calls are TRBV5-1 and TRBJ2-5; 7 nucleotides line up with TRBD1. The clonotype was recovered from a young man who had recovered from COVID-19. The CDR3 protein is CASSTGTDQETQYF. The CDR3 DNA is TGCGCCAGCAGCACCGGGACAGACCAAGAGACCCAGTACTTC.